This is a list of T cell receptor beta chains from one sample in a study of blood T cells in healthy people across ages. TCRdb re-analysed the 5' RACE reads in MiXCR, keeping a single row per CDR3 protein. The table includes fewer than 600,000 distinct CDR3 sequences, about 26% detected once. The same specimen was also included in a second study, on T cells of mothers and their children.

What was sequenced was blood. Source of these receptors: a boy younger than 10 in good health. The CDR3 runs from the conserved cysteine through the conserved F or W. Not every row has a clone size; where given, it reads once, few, many or a size class.

CDR3 protein: CASSLGWDRLAKNIQYF
V gene: TRBV7-2
clone size: few

CDR3 protein: CASSNSRLVKNNEQFF
V gene: TRBV7-8
clone size: .

CDR3 protein: CASSLSGLVGYTF
V gene: TRBV27
clone size: .

CDR3 protein: CTSSGTGGSETQYF
V gene: TRBV5-1
clone size: .

CDR3 protein: CASSFNSNQPQHF
V gene: TRBV27
clone size: many

CDR3 protein: CSARVNSAADTQYF
V gene: TRBV20-1
clone size: .

CDR3 protein: CASSEVRRNYGYTF
V gene: TRBV6-1
clone size: few

CDR3 protein: CASSPWGGGAYNEQFF
V gene: TRBV5-4
clone size: few

CDR3 protein: CASSLTRAAQETQYF
V gene: TRBV12-3/TRBV12-4
clone size: .

CDR3 protein: CSVEDNWDRYNEQFF
V gene: TRBV29-1
clone size: .

CDR3 protein: CASSIDTGHLAGGPPYNEQFF
V gene: TRBV19
clone size: .

CDR3 protein: CASSIGGRQETQYF
V gene: TRBV7-2
clone size: many

CDR3 protein: CASSKGGRETQYF
V gene: TRBV7-7
clone size: few

CDR3 protein: CASSVVITGEQFF
V gene: TRBV9
clone size: .

CDR3 protein: CASSAAGGVLGTQYF
V gene: TRBV9
clone size: .

CDR3 protein: CSARETGSPYEQYF
V gene: TRBV20-1
clone size: .

CDR3 protein: CASSLAPNDRNTEAFF
V gene: TRBV5-1
clone size: .